This T cell receptor (beta chain) was recovered during a study of blood T cell repertoires in COVID-19. Study-level background: COVID-19 samples from acute and convalescent phases originated in the United States, Italy and Spain. PBMCs, B-cell-depleted T cells, or T cells were the source of the cDNA or gDNA that made up the material.

Germline V gives CDR1 MDHEN, CDR2 SYDVKM. The CDR3 length is 15 residues. The V gene end was trimmed by 6 bases and the J gene end by 8 bases; junction bases not matched to a gene: 10. How the authors handled the data: Amplifying reference gene primers gave estimates of nucleated cell counts. Generated by immunoSEQ multiplex PCR, the TCRdb table keeps only in-frame clones and is missing some. D and trimming were read from the DNA, whereas the V and J calls and clone size are those reported in that table. The data hold about 200,000 clones, with about 85% observed a single time. The TCR comes from a man between 60 and 75 years old with active or convalescent COVID-19. Sequencing was carried out using peripheral blood. The rearrangement links TRBV28 to TRBJ1-6; 7 nucleotides match TRBD1. The chain's CDR3 is CASSLSTGFDSPLHF. For the CDR3, the DNA is TGTGCCAGCAGCCTCTCGACAGGGTTCGATTCACCCCTCCACTTT.